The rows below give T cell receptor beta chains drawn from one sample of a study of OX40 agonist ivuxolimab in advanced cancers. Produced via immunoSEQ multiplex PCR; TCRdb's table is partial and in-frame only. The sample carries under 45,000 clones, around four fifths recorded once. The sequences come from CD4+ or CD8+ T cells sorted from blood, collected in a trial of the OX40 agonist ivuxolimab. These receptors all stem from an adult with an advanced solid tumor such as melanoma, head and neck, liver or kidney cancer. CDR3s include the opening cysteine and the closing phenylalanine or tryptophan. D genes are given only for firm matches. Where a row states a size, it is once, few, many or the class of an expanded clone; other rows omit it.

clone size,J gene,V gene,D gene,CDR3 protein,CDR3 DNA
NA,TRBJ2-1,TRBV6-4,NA,CASSQSGGNEQFF,TGTGCCAGCAGTCAGTCAGGTGGTAATGAGCAGTTCTTC
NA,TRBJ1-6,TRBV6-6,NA,CASTLTGWNSPLHF,TGTGCCAGCACTTTAACAGGGTGGAATTCACCCCTCCACTTT
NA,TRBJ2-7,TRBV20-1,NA,CSASGSYEQYF,TGCAGTGCTAGCGGCAGCTACGAGCAGTACTTC
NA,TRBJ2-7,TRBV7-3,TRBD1,CASSDRGGEQYF,TGTGCCAGCAGCGACAGGGGAGGCGAGCAGTACTTC
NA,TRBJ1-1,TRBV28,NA,CASSLRYEAFF,TGTGCCAGCAGTTTAAGGTATGAAGCTTTCTTT
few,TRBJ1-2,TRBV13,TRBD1,CASTRGDSTDNYGYTF,TGTGCCAGCACCAGGGGGGATTCGACAGACAACTATGGCTACACCTTC
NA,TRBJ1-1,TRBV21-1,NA,CASSKGTPNTEAFF,TGTGCCAGCAGCAAAGGGACACCAAACACTGAAGCTTTCTTT
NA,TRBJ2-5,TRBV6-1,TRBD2,CASSEARLAGETQYF,TGTGCCAGCAGTGAAGCTCGACTAGCGGGAGAGACCCAGTACTTC
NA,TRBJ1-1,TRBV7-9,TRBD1,CASSTTGGNTEAFF,TGTGCCAGCAGCACGACAGGGGGGAACACTGAAGCTTTCTTT
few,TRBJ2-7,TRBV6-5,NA,CASSRGQTYEQYF,TGTGCCAGCTCGCGCGGACAAACCTACGAGCAGTACTTC
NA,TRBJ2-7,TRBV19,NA,CASSSPGPYEQYF,TGTGCCAGTAGTTCCCCGGGACCCTACGAGCAGTACTTC
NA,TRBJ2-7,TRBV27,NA,CASPMAQGKNEQYF,TGTGCCAGCCCCATGGCACAGGGTAAGAACGAGCAGTACTTC
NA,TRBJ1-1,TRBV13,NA,CASSSSGTGAFF,TGTGCCAGCAGCTCCTCCGGGACGGGGGCTTTCTTT
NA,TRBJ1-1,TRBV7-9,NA,CASSLEGGTEAFF,TGTGCCAGCAGCTTAGAGGGGGGGACTGAAGCTTTCTTT
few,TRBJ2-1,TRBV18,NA,CASSPPGGRPSYNEQFF,TGTGCCAGCTCACCACCGGGGGGACGCCCTTCCTACAATGAGCAGTTCTTC
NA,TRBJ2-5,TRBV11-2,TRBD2,CASSLLAVQETQYF,TGTGCCAGCAGCCTCCTAGCGGTCCAAGAGACCCAGTACTTC
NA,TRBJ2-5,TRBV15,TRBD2,CATSRDLGGGAQETQYF,TGTGCCACCAGCAGAGATTTGGGCGGGGGGGCTCAAGAGACCCAGTACTTC
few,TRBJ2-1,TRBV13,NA,CASSPQGNSYNEQFF,TGTGCCAGCAGCCCGCAGGGTAACTCCTACAATGAGCAGTTCTTC
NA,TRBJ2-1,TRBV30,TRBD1,CAWRAGTGEQFF,TGTGCCTGGAGGGCAGGGACAGGGGAGCAGTTCTTC
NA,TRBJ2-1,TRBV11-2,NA,CASSLSRGNSEQFF,TGTGCCAGCAGCTTATCTCGGGGCAACTCGGAGCAGTTCTTC
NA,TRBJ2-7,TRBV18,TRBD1,CASSPTGTGRYEQYF,TGTGCCAGCTCACCAACTGGGACAGGGAGATACGAGCAGTACTTC
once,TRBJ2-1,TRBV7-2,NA,CASSLDLRLSSYNEQFF,TGTGCCAGCAGCTTGGACTTACGATTGAGCTCCTACAATGAGCAGTTCTTC
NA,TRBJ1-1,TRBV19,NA,CASSIIGTLGRTEAFF,TGTGCCAGTAGTATTATCGGCACCTTAGGGCGCACTGAAGCTTTCTTT
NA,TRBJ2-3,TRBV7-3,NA,CASSLLGTTQADTQYF,TGTGCCAGCAGCTTGCTAGGGACAACACAGGCAGATACGCAGTATTTT
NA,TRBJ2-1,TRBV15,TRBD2,CATSRYRASGGAYNEQFF,TGTGCCACCAGCAGATACCGGGCTAGCGGGGGTGCCTACAATGAGCAGTTCTTC
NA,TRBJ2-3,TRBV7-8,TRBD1,CASSSTTDRDTDTQYF,TGTGCCAGCAGCTCCACCACGGACAGGGACACAGATACGCAGTATTTT
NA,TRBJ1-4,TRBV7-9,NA,CASSPAGGRREKLFF,TGTGCCAGCAGCCCCGCGGGAGGGCGGCGGGAAAAACTGTTTTTT
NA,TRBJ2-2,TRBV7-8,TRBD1,CASSSTGAGTGELFF,TGTGCCAGCAGCTCAACAGGGGCCGGGACCGGGGAGCTGTTTTTT
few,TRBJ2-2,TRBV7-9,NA,CASSLETGELFF,TGTGCCAGCAGCTTAGAAACTGGGGAGCTGTTTTTT
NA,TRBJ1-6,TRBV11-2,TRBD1,CASSSLTGLGSPLHF,TGTGCCAGCAGCTCCTTGACAGGGCTCGGCTCACCCCTCCACTTT
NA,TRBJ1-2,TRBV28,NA,CASSPWTELYGYTF,TGTGCCAGCAGTCCCTGGACAGAGTTATATGGCTACACCTTC
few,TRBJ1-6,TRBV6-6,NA,CASSSAGLSPLHF,TGTGCCAGCAGTTCGGCAGGGTTATCACCCCTCCACTTT
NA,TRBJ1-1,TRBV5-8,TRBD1,CASGRQGPEAFF,TGTGCCAGCGGAAGACAGGGCCCTGAAGCTTTCTTT
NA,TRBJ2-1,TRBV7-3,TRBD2,CASSLTTASGSSYNEQFF,TGTGCCAGCAGCTTAACGACGGCTAGCGGATCTTCGTACAATGAGCAGTTCTTC
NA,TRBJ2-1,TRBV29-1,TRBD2,CSVGYSGVNNEQFF,TGCAGCGTTGGTTATAGCGGGGTGAACAATGAGCAGTTCTTC
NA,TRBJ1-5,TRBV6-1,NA,CASSPGHNQPQHF,TGTGCCAGCAGCCCGGGACACAATCAGCCCCAGCATTTT
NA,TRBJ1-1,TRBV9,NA,CASTQSGKMNTEAFF,TGTGCCAGCACCCAGAGCGGGAAAATGAACACTGAAGCTTTCTTT
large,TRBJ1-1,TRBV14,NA,CASSQTGLPNTEAFF,TGTGCCAGCAGCCAAACGGGACTCCCGAACACTGAAGCTTTCTTT
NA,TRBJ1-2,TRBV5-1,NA,CASSPQGTNYGYTF,TGCGCCAGCAGCCCCCAGGGTACTAACTATGGCTACACCTTC
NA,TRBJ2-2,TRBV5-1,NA,CASSLDSGAGELFF,TGCGCCAGCAGTCTGGACAGTGGCGCCGGGGAGCTGTTTTTT
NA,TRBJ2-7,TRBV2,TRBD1,CASSTTTRGWNEQYF,TGTGCCAGCAGCACCACCACCAGGGGGTGGAACGAGCAGTACTTC
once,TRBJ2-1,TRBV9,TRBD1,CASSVAFGDRVNEQFF,TGTGCCAGCAGCGTAGCCTTCGGGGACAGGGTCAATGAGCAGTTCTTC
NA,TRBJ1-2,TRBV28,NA,CASSPPNEGYTF,TGTGCCAGCAGTCCCCCCAACGAGGGCTACACCTTC
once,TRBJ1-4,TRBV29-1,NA,CSVFIQGGEKLFF,TGCAGCGTTTTCATCCAGGGAGGCGAAAAACTGTTTTTT